One and the same sample provided the 11 T cell receptor beta chains below, sequenced in a study of cytomegalovirus exposure and HLA in healthy donors. The PCR made use of 60 Vbeta and 13 Jbeta primers. Clones were read by immunoSEQ multiplex PCR, and TCRdb kept only the in-frame ones, dropping some. The sample yields 150,000 to 200,000 clones, 70% to 90% seen once. Material: PBMCs. The receptor set was obtained from a man aged 18 to 29 in good health and CMV-seropositive.

V and J are TRBV4-3 and TRBJ1-2; D is undetermined. Trimming stripped 6 bases from V and 8 bases from J, with 16 bases between. This CDR3 comprises 13 residues. The germline V gene encodes CDR1 LGHNA and CDR2 YSLEER. The CDR3 region has the DNA TGCGCCAGCAGTTCACCTTTCGAAAGCGGCTACACCTTC. The encoded protein is CASSSPFESGYTF.

The chain employs TRBV19 and TRBJ2-4, with TRBD1 as a possible D gene (5 bases). V gave up 8 bases and J gave up 2 bases, with 13 bases separating them. Germline CDR1 reads LNHDA; CDR2 reads SQIVND (reference sequence). The CDR3 spans 14 residues. The CDR3 region has the DNA TGTGCCAGTCACTCAGGGCAAACCAAAAACATTCAGTACTTC. Encoded protein: CASHSGQTKNIQYF.

This clone has only one observation. The V and J genes are TRBV11-2 and TRBJ2-5; 7 bases are a match to TRBD2. From germline, CDR1 is SGHAT and CDR2 FQNNGV. V trimming: 5 bases; J trimming: 5 bases; junction bases outside the gene matches: 8. This CDR3 spans 14 amino acids. In nucleotides, the CDR3 is TGTGCCAGCAGCCGTCTCCGGACTAGTGAGACCCAGTACTTC. Encoded protein: CASSRLRTSETQYF. The variable domain in full, with the rest retrieved from reference TRBV11-2 and TRBJ2-5, is EAGVAQSPRYKIIEKRQSVAFWCNPISGHATLYWYQQILGQGPKLLIQFQNNGVVDDSQLPKDRFSAERLKGVDSTLKIQPAKLEDSAVYLCASSRLRTSETQYFGPGTRLLVL.

The rearrangement links TRBV5-1 to TRBJ2-5, with 11 bases fitting TRBD2. Germline CDR1 and CDR2: SGHRS and YFSETQ. V was clipped by 7 bases and J by 3 bases; unmatched bases: 5. CDR3 length equals 14 residues. DNA of the CDR3: TGCGCCAGCCGACCACTAGCGGGGGAAGAGACCCAGTACTTC. It is translated as CASRPLAGEETQYF.

The genes are TRBV18 and TRBJ1-1, with TRBD1 matching 7 bases. CDR1 is KGHSH and CDR2 is LQKENI in the germline V gene. The V and J ends lost 0 bases and 7 bases, in that order; junction bases with no gene match: 2. This CDR3 has 13 residues. CDR3 sequence: CASSPPGQFEAFF. The DNA for the CDR3 is TGTGCCAGCTCACCACCGGGACAGTTTGAAGCTTTCTTT. The entire variable domain, with the rest obtained from reference TRBV18 and TRBJ1-1, is as follows: NAGVMQNPRHLVRRRGQEARLRCSPMKGHSHVYWYRQLPEEGLKFMVYLQKENIIDESGMPKERFSAEFPKEGPSILRIQQVVRGDSAAYFCASSPPGQFEAFFGQGTRLTVV.

CDR3 in amino acids: CASSVGTLGLAGYNEQFF. CDR3 sequence (DNA): TGTGCCAGCAGCGTAGGAACATTGGGGCTAGCGGGGTACAATGAGCAGTTCTTC. The chain recombines TRBV9 with TRBJ2-1, with 9 bases lining up with TRBD2. With 0 bases clipped from V and 4 bases from J, the junction kept 11 bases outside the gene matches. Per the germline V gene, CDR1 is SGDLS and CDR2 is YYNGEE. This CDR3 has 18 residues.

Concerning this clone: Other DNA sequences in this specimen translate into the identical CDR3. This sequence joins TRBV15 and TRBJ2-7, with D possibly matching TRBD1 (5 bases). Deletions cut 0 bases from V and 2 bases from J, with 11 bases between. CDR1 is LNHNV, CDR2 YYDKDF, per germline (reference sequence). The CDR3 is made up of 15 amino acids. CDR3 in DNA: TGTGCCACCAGCAGAGAGACAGCGACACCCTACGAGCAGTACTTC. Residues: CATSRETATPYEQYF. Variable domain in full (rest from reference TRBV15 and TRBJ2-7): DAMVIQNPRYQVTQFGKPVTLSCSQTLNHNVMYWYQQKSSQAPKLLFHYYDKDFNNEADTPDNFQSRRPNTSFCFLDIRSPGLGDTAMYLCATSRETATPYEQYFGPGTRLTVT.

This sequence joins TRBV18 and TRBJ2-3; D call uncertain. Germline CDR1 KGHSH, CDR2 LQKENI. Trimming removed 7 bases at V and 0 bases at J, with 5 bases between. CDR3 size: 12 residues. The CDR3 sequence: CASFSSTDTQYF. The CDR3 DNA follows: TGTGCCAGCTTCTCTAGCACAGATACGCAGTATTTT.

CDR3 coding DNA: TGTGCCAGCAGCTCCTGGACTAGCGGGGGATGGGAGACCCAGTACTTC. Translating it yields CASSSWTSGGWETQYF. The chain has TRBV4-2 and TRBJ2-5, with 13 bases aligning to TRBD2. Germline CDR1 is LGHNA and CDR2 is YNFKEQ. The CDR3 covers 16 residues. Trimming removed 5 bases from V and 5 bases from J; junction bases left unmatched: 8.

The chain couples TRBV2 to TRBJ2-5; 8 nucleotides match TRBD2. V lost 5 bases and J lost 5; bases outside the gene matches: 10. Germline loops: CDR1 SNHLY, CDR2 FYNNEI. The CDR3 is 15 residues long. The CDR3 DNA is TGTGCCAGCAGTCCTATATTAGCGGGGTCGGAGACCCAGTACTTC. It encodes CASSPILAGSETQYF.

CDR3 sequence reads: CASSLADSYEQYF. The CDR3 DNA follows: TGTGCCAGCAGTTTGGCAGACTCCTACGAGCAGTACTTC. This chain links TRBV27 with TRBJ2-7; no clear D gene. V was pared by 3 bases and J by 0 bases, with 6 bases between. Germline CDR1 MNHEY, CDR2 SMNVEV (reference sequence). This CDR3 is 13 amino acids long.